This T cell receptor beta chain comes out of a study of vaccination and CD4 T cells after COVID-19. For the study at large: Convalescents were six males and four females, two of them Hispanic. The authors gave control cultures a CEFX pool, an HIV-1 Nef pool, or no peptide. Findings and limits, study-wide: SARS-CoV-2-reactive clonotypes rose nonsignificantly, with the median going from around 20 to 38.

Noted treatment: roughly nine-day PBMC culture with coronavirus spike peptide pools or control peptides (ViraFEST assay). It was before the COVID-19 pandemic (2011-2018) that the unexposed donor's CD4+ T cells were collected. An Oncomine TCR Beta short-read assay was used to sequence the DNA from cultured CD4+ T cells. TCRdb used MiXCR to reprocess the PCR reads, holding one entry per CDR3 protein. The profile shows roughly 4,500 distinct CDR3 sequences, 50% to 65% of them singletons. As concerns this clonotype: Its antigen is not identified.

The germline V gene encodes CDR1 MNHNS and CDR2 SASEGT. The CDR3 runs 15 residues. V lost 7 bases and J 0 bases, leaving 15 bases between the germline ends. This sequence joins TRBV6-1 and TRBJ1-1; D is possibly TRBD1 (6 bases). This clonotype was sampled from a human donor in good health. Input material: CD4+ T cells from blood, cultured in vitro. CDR3 region: CASTKEGGLNTEAFF. In nucleotides, the CDR3 is TGTGCCAGCACCAAAGAAGGGGGGCTGAACACTGAAGCTTTCTTT.